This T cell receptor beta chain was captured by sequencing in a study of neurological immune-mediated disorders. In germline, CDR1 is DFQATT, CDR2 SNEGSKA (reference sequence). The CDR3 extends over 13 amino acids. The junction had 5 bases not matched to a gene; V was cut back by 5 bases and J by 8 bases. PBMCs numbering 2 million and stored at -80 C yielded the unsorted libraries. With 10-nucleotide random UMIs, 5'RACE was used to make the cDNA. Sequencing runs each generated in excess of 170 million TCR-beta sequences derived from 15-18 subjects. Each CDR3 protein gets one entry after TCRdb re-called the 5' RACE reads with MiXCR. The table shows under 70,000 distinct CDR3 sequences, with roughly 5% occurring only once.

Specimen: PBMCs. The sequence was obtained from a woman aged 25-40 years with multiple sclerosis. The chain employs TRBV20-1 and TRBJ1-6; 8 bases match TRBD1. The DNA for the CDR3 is TGCAGTGCTCAAGGACAGGGTGATTCACCCCTCCACTTT. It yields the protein CSAQGQGDSPLHF.